These T cell receptor beta chains were read from a single sample in a study of Ad26.COV2.S vaccination and SARS-CoV-2 variants. The table came from immunoSEQ multiplex PCR; TCRdb's copy has only in-frame clones and leaves some out. The sample carries about 350,000 clones, 92% recorded once. The material was peripheral blood, obtained after recovery from COVID-19. All receptors derive from a human donor who had recovered from COVID-19. Each CDR3 is given with its conserved first and last residue. The order of the fields is J gene, V gene, clone size, CDR3 protein. Only part of the rows carry a size: once, few, many, or a class if the clone is expanded.

>TRBJ2-1|TRBV20-1|.
CSASRGPSREQFF
>TRBJ2-1|TRBV5-1|.
CASSPRTAYNEQFF
>TRBJ2-7|TRBV6-5|.
CASSYDRDTYEQYF
>TRBJ2-3|TRBV11-2|.
CASSFGTDTQYF
>TRBJ2-5|TRBV5-1|.
CASQAGTSDDQETQYF
>TRBJ1-2|TRBV27|.
CASSFLDTDGYTF
>TRBJ1-6|TRBV6-6|.
CASSRGGDYNSPLHF
>TRBJ2-7|TRBV9|.
CASSVGSRSYEQYF
>TRBJ2-5|TRBV19|.
CASSIRGRGSETQYF
>TRBJ1-4|TRBV27|few
CASSSKDRVSNEKLFF
>TRBJ1-1|TRBV5-6|.
CASSFLGDRSNTEAFF
>TRBJ1-2|TRBV2|.
CASIGTGWRGYTF
>TRBJ2-1|TRBV7-6|.
CASSPMPRGNYYNEQFF
>TRBJ1-4|TRBV2|few
CASSDWVWGEKLFF
>TRBJ2-3|TRBV6-5|.
CASRTGVRDTQYF
>TRBJ1-1|TRBV29-1|.
CSVGFLGNTEAFF
>TRBJ2-1|TRBV13|.
CASSLGRGSYNEQFF
>TRBJ2-5|TRBV12-5|.
CASGPRQYGETQYF
>TRBJ1-5|TRBV12-5|.
CASGSSDERGQPQHF
>TRBJ2-6|TRBV18|.
CASSPSSGRGSPPLSSGANVLTF
>TRBJ1-3|TRBV25-1|.
CASSTDRVAGNTIYF
>TRBJ2-2|TRBV29-1|.
CSVGLAIGELFF
>TRBJ1-5|TRBV28|.
CASSPVGASNQPQHF
>TRBJ1-4|TRBV6-5|.
CASRESPGEKLFF
>TRBJ1-1|TRBV9|.
CASSVGGRDTEAFF
>TRBJ2-3|TRBV2|.
CATQGLLTDTQYF
>TRBJ2-4|TRBV10-1|.
CASSAGTNENIQYF
>TRBJ2-7|TRBV1|.
CTSSQGGQDYEQYF
>TRBJ1-2|TRBV19|.
CASSIDRDYGYTF
>TRBJ1-2|TRBV11-1|.
CASSSGPGYTF
>TRBJ2-5|TRBV7-2|.
CASSLDRDQETQYF
>TRBJ2-1|TRBV3-1/TRBV3-2|.
CASSLTWDFYNEQFF
>TRBJ1-1|TRBV9|.
CASSPGGDGNTEAFF
>TRBJ1-1|TRBV18|.
CASSPKGATEAFF
>TRBJ2-7|TRBV6-2/TRBV6-3|.
CASSYSKLGAEQYF
>TRBJ2-7|TRBV19|.
CASSLGLGYEQYF
>TRBJ2-5|TRBV10-1|once
CASSDSRSAVKETQYF
>TRBJ1-2|TRBV5-4|.
CASSNAGNYGYTF
>TRBJ2-7|TRBV6-1|once
CASSDTGSYEQYF
>TRBJ1-2|TRBV6-5|.
CASSYAIANYGYTF
>TRBJ1-4|TRBV18|.
CASSPDQKLFF
>TRBJ1-2|TRBV6-2/TRBV6-3|.
CASSPGPVPTRYGYTF
>TRBJ1-1|TRBV5-6|once
CASTTDRSTEAFF
>TRBJ2-1|TRBV27|once
CASSLGTPTYNEQFF
>TRBJ2-2|TRBV27|.
CASSFKMGPLVGELFF